This TCR beta chain was captured in a study of blood T cell dynamics during melanoma immunotherapy. With V trimmed by 3 bases and J by 7 bases, 2 bases remained unmatched. CDR1 MGHDK and CDR2 SYGVNS come from the germline V gene. This CDR3 region has 13 residues. Time point indicated: pre-treatment baseline. Measured with immunoSEQ multiplex PCR; TCRdb has only the in-frame clones, and not every one. The sample records around 13,000 clones, 85% to 90% being singletons. This TCR came from a human donor with melanoma. The chain carries TRBV25-1 and TRBJ1-2; 10 bases map to TRBD1. Sequenced here: blood, sampled from a patient treated with checkpoint blockade. The CDR3 loop is CASSDRTGGGYTF. Here the CDR3 DNA reads TGTGCCAGCAGTGATAGGACAGGGGGTGGCTACACCTTC.